The 25 T cell receptor beta chains below all came from one sample that was sequenced in a study of human T cells and chemical hapten exposure. TCRdb processed the RACE reads anew with MiXCR; each CDR3 protein has one entry. The data hold 370,000 or so distinct CDR3 sequences, with roughly 5% observed a single time. As for time point: patch test 1, 2 weeks after DPC sensitization. Regarding treatment: therapeutic diphenylcyclopropenone sensitization with weekly scalp DPC. Material: whole blood, obtained in connection with sensitization to the hapten diphenylcyclopropenone (DPC). These TCRs come from a woman aged 50 to 60 with alopecia areata. Some clones in this sample may be carry-over from other donors' samples.

A note on this clonotype: A much more abundant neighbour one base away suggests this may be a read error. The chain has TRBV27 and TRBJ1-2; the D is unclear. The germline V gene has CDR1 MNHEY and CDR2 SMNVEV (reference sequence). V dropped 0 bases and J dropped 4 bases, with 12 bases sitting between them. CDR3 length equals 15 residues. The CDR3 sequence is CASSLSIAASYGYTF. In DNA form, the CDR3 reads TGTGCCAGCAGTTTATCGATTGCAGCTTCCTATGGCTACACCTTC.

The V gene is TRBV20-1, the J gene TRBJ1-6, with D possibly matching TRBD1 (6 bases). V was trimmed by 0 bases and J by 2 bases, leaving 17 bases between them. The germline gives CDR1 DFQATT, CDR2 SNEGSKA (reference sequence). The CDR3 spans 18 residues. CDR3 residues: CSARDFQGGGAYNSPLHF. The CDR3 coding sequence is TGCAGTGCTAGAGATTTTCAGGGAGGGGGGGCCTATAATTCACCCCTCCACTTT.

This clonotype was detected a few times. J is TRBJ2-3 and V is TRBV19; D could derive from TRBD1 or TRBD2 (6 bases each). The germline V gene has CDR1 LNHDA and CDR2 SQIVND (reference sequence). The ends were cut back, 4 bases at V and 6 bases at J, with 11 bases in the middle. The CDR3 runs 13 residues. The CDR3 loop is CASSTGARDTQYF. In DNA, the CDR3 is TGTGCCAGTAGTACGGGGGCGCGGGATACGCAGTATTTT.

This clonotype occurred many times. Germline is not matched at one junction end, which may reflect a read error. DNA of the CDR3: TGTGCCAGCAGTTACAGGACTAGCGTGTACAGTGAGCAGTTCTTC. Protein: CASSYRTSVYSEQFF. V usage is TRBV6-5 and J usage is TRBJ2-1; TRBD2 aligns across 9 bases. Germline V CDR1 and CDR2: MNHEY, SVGAGI. The CDR3 runs to 15 residues.

This clonotype was detected many times. V is TRBV18 and J is TRBJ1-2, with D perhaps matching TRBD1 (5 bases). The CDR3 runs 15 residues. Trimming stripped 3 bases from V and 4 bases from J, with 15 bases between. Germline CDR1 and CDR2: KGHSH and LQKENI. DNA of the CDR3: TGTGCCAGCTCACCCTTGGGGACGGACTCCTATGGCTACACCTTC. Translating gives CASSPLGTDSYGYTF. Using reference TRBV18 and TRBJ1-2 for the parts outside the CDR3, the full variable domain is NAGVMQNPRHLVRRRGQEARLRCSPMKGHSHVYWYRQLPEEGLKFMVYLQKENIIDESGMPKERFSAEFPKEGPSILRIQQVVRGDSAAYFCASSPLGTDSYGYTFGSGTRLTVV.

There are many counts of this clonotype. V gene TRBV27 combines with J gene TRBJ1-1; tentative D call: TRBD1 (6 bases). CDR3 size: 14 residues. V lost 6 bases, J lost 5 bases, and 16 bases lay in between. Germline V gives CDR1 MNHEY, CDR2 SMNVEV (reference sequence). This CDR3 is CASSPKTGWTEAFF. In nucleotides, the CDR3 is TGTGCCAGCAGCCCCAAGACAGGCTGGACTGAAGCTTTCTTT.

The table lists this clonotype with a few counts. This chain joins TRBV19 and TRBJ2-7; tentative D call: TRBD2 (6 bases). Trimming removed 5 bases at V and 2 bases at J, with 16 bases between. Germline lookup yields CDR1 LNHDA and CDR2 SQIVND (reference sequence). CDR3 length: 15 amino acids. The CDR3 spells CASSPIRDSTYEQYF. The CDR3 bases are TGTGCCAGTAGTCCGATCCGGGACTCTACCTACGAGCAGTACTTC.

The J gene is TRBJ2-7, the V gene TRBV13; 8 nucleotides agree with TRBD2. The CDR3 consists of 15 residues. The V and J ends lost 5 bases and 2 bases, in that order; junction bases with no gene match: 8. CDR1 is PRHDT, CDR2 FYEKMQ, per germline (reference sequence). The CDR3 spells CASSATSGGPYEQYF. The CDR3 DNA reads TGTGCCAGCAGCGCTACTAGCGGAGGGCCCTACGAGCAGTACTTC.

This clonotype was seen at least ten times. The V call is TRBV6-5, the J call TRBJ2-4, with no clear D. The V and J ends lost 2 bases and 6 bases respectively, with 11 bases between them. Germline assignment: CDR1 MNHEY and CDR2 SVGAGI. The CDR3 consists of 14 residues. The CDR3 sequence is CASSYDGMVNIQYF. DNA for the CDR3: TGTGCCAGCAGTTACGACGGAATGGTAAACATTCAGTACTTC.

V gene TRBV4-1 combines with J gene TRBJ1-4; TRBD1 matches 8 bases. The CDR3 sequence is 15 residues long. CDR1 and CDR2 (germline): MGHRA, YSYEKL. Trimming cost V 1 base and J 8 bases; bases outside gene matches: 6. CDR3 coding DNA: TGCGCCAGCAGCCAAGCGGACAGGGATATGGAAAAACTGTTTTTT. Amino acid sequence: CASSQADRDMEKLFF.

The rearrangement links TRBV29-1 to TRBJ2-1, with 8 positions matching TRBD2. The CDR3 spans 16 residues. Germline CDR1 is SQVTM and CDR2 is ANQGSEA. V lost 2 bases to trimming and J lost 4 bases; unmatched junction nucleotides: 10. Written as DNA, the CDR3 is TGCAGCGTTGAACCCCCTGGCGGGGGGCTGTACAATGAGCAGTTCTTC. As protein: CSVEPPGGGLYNEQFF.

This chain joins TRBV7-2 and TRBJ2-5, with 10 positions matching TRBD2. The ends lost 5 bases at V and 8 bases at J; junction bases unmatched: 8. In germline, CDR1 is SGHTA, CDR2 FQGNSA. The CDR3 has 14 amino acids. Here the CDR3 DNA reads TGTGCCAGCAGCGAATCTAGCGGGAGCAATACCCAGTACTTC. Translated: CASSESSGSNTQYF.

A word on this clonotype: This may arise from a read error, as a much more abundant clone is one base away. The chain links TRBV27 to TRBJ2-7, with D uncertain. CDR3 length equals 11 residues. Per the germline V gene, CDR1 is MNHEY and CDR2 is SMNVEV (reference sequence). The CDR3 nucleotides are TGTGCCAGTAGAGGTTGGTACGATCAGTACTTC. This translates into CASRGWYDQYF.

This clonotype was seen ten or more times. The chain combines TRBV20-1 with TRBJ2-3; 10 nucleotides match TRBD2. Germline loops: CDR1 DFQATT, CDR2 SNEGSKA (reference sequence). After removal of 3 bases from V and 5 bases from J, the junction contained 8 bases not matched to a gene. The length of the CDR3 is 15 residues. CDR3 sequence (DNA): TGCAGTGCTAGGCCTACTAGCGGGGCCATAGATACGCAGTATTTT. Translating it yields CSARPTSGAIDTQYF.

On this clonotype itself: A read error may be the cause here, since a much bigger clone is one base away. Because the CDR3 is missing its conserved closing phenylalanine or tryptophan, this is likely a read error. The rearrangement uses TRBV12-3 or TRBV12-4 and TRBJ1-1; 12 nucleotides line up with TRBD1. This CDR3 contains 17 residues. The V gene end was trimmed by 6 bases and the J gene end by 2 bases; junction bases not matched to a gene: 10. This chain's CDR3 is CASSSGTGGAGNTEAFI. CDR3 coding DNA: TGTGCCAGCAGCTCCGGGACAGGGGGCGCGGGTAACACTGAAGCTTTCATT.

This clonotype was observed at least ten times. The chain carries TRBV2 and TRBJ1-1; D is ambiguous. The V end was cut by 4 bases, the J end by 0 bases, with 15 bases between. In germline, CDR1 is SNHLY, CDR2 FYNNEI. The CDR3 sequence is 16 residues long. CDR3 nucleotide sequence: TGTGCCAGCAGTGCTACCGGACTGAGGGTGAACACTGAAGCTTTCTTT. Translating it yields CASSATGLRVNTEAFF.

Many counts were recorded for this clonotype. V gene TRBV10-3 combines with J gene TRBJ2-7; D might be TRBD1 (7 bases). The V gene lost 7 bases and the J gene lost 3 bases, with 13 bases spanning the gap. CDR1 and CDR2 from the germline V gene are ENHRY and SYGVKD. The CDR3 length is 13 residues. Here the CDR3 DNA reads TGTGCCATCACGGAGGGGGCGAACTACGAGCAGTACTTC. It encodes CAITEGANYEQYF.

Many counts were recorded for this clonotype. The chain is built from TRBV27 and TRBJ1-5; D ambiguous. The germline V gene has CDR1 MNHEY and CDR2 SMNVEV (reference sequence). The CDR3 sequence is 11 residues long. V shed 4 bases and J shed 7 bases, with 5 bases lying between them. In nucleotides, the CDR3 is TGTGCCAGCAGTTGCGGCCAGCCCCAGCATTTT. This translates into CASSCGQPQHF.

At least ten counts were recorded for this clonotype. The gene calls are TRBV7-6 and TRBJ2-7; D gene uncertain. V was pared by 5 bases and J by 3 bases, with 8 bases between. This CDR3 has 12 amino acids. Germline V gives CDR1 SGHVS, CDR2 FNYEAQ. CDR3 protein: CASSDDIYEQYF. Here the CDR3 DNA reads TGTGCCAGCAGCGACGACATCTACGAGCAGTACTTC.

Ten or more counts support this clonotype. This chain connects TRBV7-2 to TRBJ2-5; TRBD1 aligns across 8 bases. This CDR3 region has 14 residues. Germline values: CDR1 SGHTA, CDR2 FQGNSA. V lost 4 bases and J lost 5; bases outside the gene matches: 6. CDR3 bases: TGTGCCAGCAGCTGGGCAGGGGGCGCGGAGACCCAGTACTTC. Its protein is CASSWAGGAETQYF.

This clonotype occurred many times. This CDR3 is CASSFRTGEGYTF. The CDR3 nucleotides are TGTGCCAGCAGTTTCCGGACAGGGGAAGGCTACACCTTC. The chain links TRBV12-3 or TRBV12-4 to TRBJ1-2; 9 bases line up with TRBD1. This CDR3 spans 13 amino acids. V lost 3 bases to trimming and J lost 8 bases; unmatched junction nucleotides: 4.

Ten or more counts support this clonotype. CDR3 DNA sequence: TGTGCCAGCAGCCACTCGGGGAGCACTGAAGCTTTCTTT. This translates into CASSHSGSTEAFF. The chain recombines TRBV7-6 with TRBJ1-1, with D unresolved. Trimming cost V 5 bases and J 4 bases, with 11 bases left between them. The germline V gene has CDR1 SGHVS and CDR2 FNYEAQ. The CDR3 sequence is 13 residues long.

This clonotype was seen at least ten times. The V gene is TRBV4-1, the J gene TRBJ1-6; no definite D call. The germline CDR1 and CDR2 sequences are MGHRA and YSYEKL. The CDR3 length is 13 residues. The germline V and J ends were trimmed by 0 bases and 7 bases, with 4 bases remaining between them. The CDR3 DNA follows: TGCGCCAGCAGCCAAGAAAGCAATTCACCCCTCCACTTT. Translating gives CASSQESNSPLHF.

This clonotype occurred many times. This rearrangement joins TRBV2 to TRBJ2-2; perhaps D is TRBD1 or TRBD2 (5 bases each). This CDR3 spans 12 amino acids. The V end was cut by 5 bases, the J end by 6 bases, with 7 bases between. Germline V gives CDR1 SNHLY, CDR2 FYNNEI. The CDR3 here is CASSKGPGELFF. The DNA for the CDR3 is TGTGCCAGCAGTAAGGGACCCGGGGAGCTGTTTTTT. Drawing the rest from reference TRBV2 and TRBJ2-2, the complete variable domain is EPEVTQTPSHQVTQMGQEVILRCVPISNHLYFYWYRQILGQKVEFLVSFYNNEISEKSEIFDDQFSVERPDGSNFTLKIRSTKLEDSAMYFCASSKGPGELFFGEGSRLTVL.

This clonotype turned up a few times. The gene calls are TRBV10-3 and TRBJ2-4; a weak D match, TRBD1 (5 bases). Deletions cut 10 bases from V and 5 bases from J, with 15 bases between. The CDR3 extends over 13 amino acids. Germline V gives CDR1 ENHRY, CDR2 SYGVKD. CDR3 loop: CASKGAEENIQYF. The CDR3 DNA follows: TGTGCCAGCAAAGGGGCGGAAGAAAACATTCAGTACTTC.